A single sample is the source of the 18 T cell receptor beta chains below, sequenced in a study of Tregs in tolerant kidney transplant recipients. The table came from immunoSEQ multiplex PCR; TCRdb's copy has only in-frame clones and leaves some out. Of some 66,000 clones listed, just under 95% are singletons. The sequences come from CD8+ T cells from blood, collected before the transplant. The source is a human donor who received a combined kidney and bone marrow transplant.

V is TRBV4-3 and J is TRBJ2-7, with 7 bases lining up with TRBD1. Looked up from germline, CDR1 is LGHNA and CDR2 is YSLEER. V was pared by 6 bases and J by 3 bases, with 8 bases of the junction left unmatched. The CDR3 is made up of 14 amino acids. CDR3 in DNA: TGCGCCAGCAGTTGGGCCCGACAGGGCTACGAGCAGTACTTC. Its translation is CASSWARQGYEQYF.

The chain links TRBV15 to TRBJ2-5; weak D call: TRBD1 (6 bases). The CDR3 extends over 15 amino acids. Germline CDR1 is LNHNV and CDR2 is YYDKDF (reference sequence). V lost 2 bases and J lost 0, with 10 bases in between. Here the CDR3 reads CATSRLTGYQETQYF. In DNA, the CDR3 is TGTGCCACCAGCAGATTGACAGGCTACCAAGAGACCCAGTACTTC.

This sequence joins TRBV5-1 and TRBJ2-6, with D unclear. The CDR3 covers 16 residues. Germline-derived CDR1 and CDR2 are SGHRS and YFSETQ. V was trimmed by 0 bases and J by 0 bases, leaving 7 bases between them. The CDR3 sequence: CASSLDDSSGANVLTF. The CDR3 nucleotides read TGCGCCAGCAGCTTGGATGATAGCTCTGGGGCCAACGTCCTGACTTTC.

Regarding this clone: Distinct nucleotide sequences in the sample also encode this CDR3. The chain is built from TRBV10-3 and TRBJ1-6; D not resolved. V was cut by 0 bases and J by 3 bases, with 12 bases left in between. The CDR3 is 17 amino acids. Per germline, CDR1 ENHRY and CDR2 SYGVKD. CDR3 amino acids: CAISESRELYYNSPLHF. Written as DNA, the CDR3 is TGTGCCATCAGTGAGTCGAGGGAACTGTACTATAATTCACCCCTCCACTTT.

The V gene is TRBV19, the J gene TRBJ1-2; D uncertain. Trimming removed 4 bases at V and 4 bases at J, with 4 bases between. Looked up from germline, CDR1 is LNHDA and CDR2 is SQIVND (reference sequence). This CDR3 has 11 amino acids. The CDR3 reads CASSNGYGYTF. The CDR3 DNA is TGTGCCAGTAGTAACGGCTATGGCTACACCTTC.

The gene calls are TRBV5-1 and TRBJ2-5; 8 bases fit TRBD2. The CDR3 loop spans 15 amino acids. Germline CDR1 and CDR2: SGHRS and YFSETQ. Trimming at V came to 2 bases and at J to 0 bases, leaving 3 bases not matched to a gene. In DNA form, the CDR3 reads TGCGCCAGCAGCTTAGGCGGGGGGAACCAAGAGACCCAGTACTTC. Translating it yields CASSLGGGNQETQYF.

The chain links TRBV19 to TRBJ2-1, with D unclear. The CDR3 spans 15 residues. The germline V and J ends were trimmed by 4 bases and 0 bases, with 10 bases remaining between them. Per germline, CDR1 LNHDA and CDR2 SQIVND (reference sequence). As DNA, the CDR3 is TGTGCCAGTAGTACGAGCGACCACTCCTACAATGAGCAGTTCTTC. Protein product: CASSTSDHSYNEQFF.

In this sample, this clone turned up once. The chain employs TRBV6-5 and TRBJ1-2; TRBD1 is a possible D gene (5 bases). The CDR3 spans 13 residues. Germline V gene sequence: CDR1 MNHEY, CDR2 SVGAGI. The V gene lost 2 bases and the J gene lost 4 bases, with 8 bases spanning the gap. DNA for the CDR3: TGTGCCAGCAGTTACCGACAGCCCTATGGCTACACCTTC. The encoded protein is CASSYRQPYGYTF.

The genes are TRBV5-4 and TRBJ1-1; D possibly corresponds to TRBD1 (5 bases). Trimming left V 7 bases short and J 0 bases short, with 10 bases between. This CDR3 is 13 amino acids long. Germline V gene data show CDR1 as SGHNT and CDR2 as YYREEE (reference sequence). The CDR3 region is CASGRQMNTEAFF. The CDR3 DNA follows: TGTGCCAGCGGACGACAGATGAACACTGAAGCTTTCTTT. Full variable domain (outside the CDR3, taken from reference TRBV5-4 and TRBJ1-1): ETGVTQSPTHLIKTRGQQVTLRCSSQSGHNTVSWYQQALGQGPQFIFQYYREEENGRGNFPPRFSGLQFPNYSSELNVNALELDDSALYLCASGRQMNTEAFFGQGTRLTVV.

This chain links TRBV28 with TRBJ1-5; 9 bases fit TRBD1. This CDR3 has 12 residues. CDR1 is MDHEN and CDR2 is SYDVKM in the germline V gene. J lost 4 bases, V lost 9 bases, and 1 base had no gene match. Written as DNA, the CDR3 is TGTGCCAGTGGGACAGGGAATCAGCCCCAGCATTTT. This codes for CASGTGNQPQHF.

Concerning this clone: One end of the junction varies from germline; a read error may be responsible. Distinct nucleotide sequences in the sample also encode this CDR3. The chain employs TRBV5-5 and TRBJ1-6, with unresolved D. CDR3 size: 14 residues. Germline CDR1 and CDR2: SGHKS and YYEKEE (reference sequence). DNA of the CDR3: TGTGCCAGCAGCTTCTGGACTTATAATTCCCCCCTCCACTTT. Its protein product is CASSFWTYNSPLHF. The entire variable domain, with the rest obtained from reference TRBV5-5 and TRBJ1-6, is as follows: DAGVTQSPTHLIKTRGQQVTLRCSPISGHKSVSWYQQVLGQGPQFIFQYYEKEERGRGNFPDRFSARQFPNYSSELNVNALLLGDSALYLCASSFWTYNSPLHFGNGTRLTVT.

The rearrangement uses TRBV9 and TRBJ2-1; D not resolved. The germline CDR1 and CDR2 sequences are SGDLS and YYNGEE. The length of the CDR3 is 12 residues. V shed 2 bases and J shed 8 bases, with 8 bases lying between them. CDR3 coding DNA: TGTGCCAGCAGCGTTTTAGCATATGAGCAGTTCTTC. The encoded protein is CASSVLAYEQFF.

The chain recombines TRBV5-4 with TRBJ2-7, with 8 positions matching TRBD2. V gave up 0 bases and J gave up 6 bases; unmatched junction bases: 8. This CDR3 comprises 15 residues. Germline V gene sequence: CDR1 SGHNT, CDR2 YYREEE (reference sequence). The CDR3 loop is CASSLEASGRREQYF. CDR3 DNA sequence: TGTGCCAGCAGCTTGGAGGCTAGCGGGCGGCGCGAGCAGTACTTC.

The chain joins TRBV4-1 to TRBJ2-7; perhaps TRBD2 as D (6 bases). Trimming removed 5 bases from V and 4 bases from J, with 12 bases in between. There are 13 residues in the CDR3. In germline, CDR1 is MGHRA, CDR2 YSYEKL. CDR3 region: CASSRGGEYEQYF. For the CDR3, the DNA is TGCGCCAGCAGCAGGGGAGGCGAATACGAGCAGTACTTC.

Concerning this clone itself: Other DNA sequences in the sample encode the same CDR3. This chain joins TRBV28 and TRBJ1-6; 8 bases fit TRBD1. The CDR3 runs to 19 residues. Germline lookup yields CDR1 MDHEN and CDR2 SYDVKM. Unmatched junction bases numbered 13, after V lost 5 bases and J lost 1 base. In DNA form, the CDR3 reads TGTGCCAGCAGTCACACGGGAGACAGGGGAGGATCCTATAATTCACCCCTCCACTTT. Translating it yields CASSHTGDRGGSYNSPLHF.

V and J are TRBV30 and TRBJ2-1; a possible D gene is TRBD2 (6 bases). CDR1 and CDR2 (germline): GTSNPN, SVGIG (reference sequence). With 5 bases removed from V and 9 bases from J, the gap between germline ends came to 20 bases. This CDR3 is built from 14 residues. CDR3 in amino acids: CAWDPAGFVAEQFF. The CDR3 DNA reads TGTGCCTGGGATCCCGCGGGGTTCGTCGCTGAGCAGTTCTTC.

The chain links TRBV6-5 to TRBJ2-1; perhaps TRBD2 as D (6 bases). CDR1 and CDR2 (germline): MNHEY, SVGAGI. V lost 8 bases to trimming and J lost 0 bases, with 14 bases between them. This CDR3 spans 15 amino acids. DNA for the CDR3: TGTGCCAGCTGCGCGGGGAATAGCTCCTACAATGAGCAGTTCTTC. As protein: CASCAGNSSYNEQFF.

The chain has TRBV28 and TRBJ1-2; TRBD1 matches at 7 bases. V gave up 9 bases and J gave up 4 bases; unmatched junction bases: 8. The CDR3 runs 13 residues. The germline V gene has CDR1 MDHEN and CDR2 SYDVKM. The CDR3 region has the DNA TGTGCCAGTTCACAGGGGTTTTTCTATGGCTACACCTTC. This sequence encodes CASSQGFFYGYTF.